Described below is a single T cell receptor (beta chain) sequence and its context. Its antigen is undetermined. The sample belongs to a study of cytomegalovirus exposure and HLA in healthy donors. Findings and caveats of the study: Cytomegalovirus-associated status was assigned to fewer than 200 TCR beta chains. Confirmation was obtained in vitro that a few CMV-associated chains are specific for CMV antigens. Some segments of the V type, notably TRBV6-2 and TRBV6-3, were excluded as indistinguishable. Association with HLA alleles at 0.05 false discovery rate was found for approximately 18,000 TCR beta sequences in a later analysis.

PCR primers comprised 60 Vbeta and 13 Jbeta primers. Method: immunoSEQ multiplex PCR; TCRdb's copy keeps in-frame clones and lacks some. The sample has 250,000 to 350,000 clones; 86% are singletons. This CDR3 comprises 14 residues. The germline V gene encodes CDR1 KGHSH and CDR2 LQKENI. Deletions cut 1 base from V and 2 bases from J, with 8 bases between. The receptor was isolated from a middle-aged man in good health and CMV-seropositive. The chain recombines TRBV18 with TRBJ1-2, with D hard to call. Sequencing was performed on PBMCs. CDR3 nucleotide sequence: TGTGCCAGCTCACCACTCGGGTTAAACTATGGCTACACCTTC. As protein: CASSPLGLNYGYTF.